This T cell receptor beta chain was retrieved from a study of T cells after yellow fever vaccination. TCRdb reprocessed the 5' RACE reads via MiXCR and lists one record per CDR3 protein. The sample carries about 120,000 distinct CDR3 sequences, approximately 8.4% recorded once. Comments on this clonotype: One end of the junction is discordant with germline, which a read error may explain.

The germline CDR1 and CDR2 sequences are MNHEY and SVGEGT. This CDR3 is built from 12 residues. The sequence was collected from a man aged 18-30 years who received the YFV17D yellow fever vaccine. This material consisted of CD8+ T cells sorted from PBMCs, taken on the day of the yellow fever booster vaccination. This chain connects TRBV6-2 or TRBV6-3 to TRBJ1-2; unclear D gene. The CDR3 loop reads CASSRTGYGNTF. The CDR3 DNA sequence: TGTGCCAGCAGCCGCACGGGATATGGCAACACCTTC.